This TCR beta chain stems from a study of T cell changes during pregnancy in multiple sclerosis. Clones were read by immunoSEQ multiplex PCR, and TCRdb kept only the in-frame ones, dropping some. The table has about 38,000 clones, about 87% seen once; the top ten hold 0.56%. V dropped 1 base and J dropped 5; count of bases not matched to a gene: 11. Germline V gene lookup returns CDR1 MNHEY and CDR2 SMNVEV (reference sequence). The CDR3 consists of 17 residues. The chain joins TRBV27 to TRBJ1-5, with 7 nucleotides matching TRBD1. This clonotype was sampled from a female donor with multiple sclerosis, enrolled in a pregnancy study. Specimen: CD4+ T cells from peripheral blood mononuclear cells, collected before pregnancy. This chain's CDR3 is CASSLWGIGGGDQPQHF. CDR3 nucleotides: TGTGCCAGCAGTTTATGGGGGATAGGAGGGGGCGATCAGCCCCAGCATTTT.